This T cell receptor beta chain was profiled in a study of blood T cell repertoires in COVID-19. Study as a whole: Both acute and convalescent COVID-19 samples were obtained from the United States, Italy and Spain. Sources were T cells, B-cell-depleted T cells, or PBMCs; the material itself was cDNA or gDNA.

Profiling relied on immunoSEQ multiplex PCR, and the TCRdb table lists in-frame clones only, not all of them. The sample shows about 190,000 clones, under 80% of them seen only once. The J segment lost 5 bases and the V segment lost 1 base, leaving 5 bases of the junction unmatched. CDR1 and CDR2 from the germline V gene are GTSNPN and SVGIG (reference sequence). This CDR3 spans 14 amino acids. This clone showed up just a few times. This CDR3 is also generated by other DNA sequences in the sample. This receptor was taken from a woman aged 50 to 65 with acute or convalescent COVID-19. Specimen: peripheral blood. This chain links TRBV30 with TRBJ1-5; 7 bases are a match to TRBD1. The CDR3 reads CAWSGGRGDQPQHF. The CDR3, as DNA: TGTGCCTGGAGTGGGGGCAGGGGGGATCAGCCCCAGCATTTT.